This record looks at one T cell receptor (beta chain) sequence and its context. This sample was taken from a study of blood T cell repertoires in COVID-19. On the study more broadly: Some COVID-19 samples were acute and others convalescent; all came from the United States, Italy and Spain.

In the study's own analysis: The assay estimated nucleated cells by amplifying reference gene primers. Clones were read by immunoSEQ multiplex PCR, and TCRdb kept only the in-frame ones, dropping some. V, J and clone size derive from that table, while D and trimming were established from the DNA sequence. The table has 95,000 to 110,000 clones, 70% to 90% seen once. There are 15 residues in the CDR3. Germline CDR1 and CDR2: KGHDR and SFDVKD. Trimming shortened V by 7 bases and J by 1 base, and 14 bases separated the two germline ends. This receptor was obtained from a man aged 50-60 years in a cohort sampled during active COVID-19. The source material was peripheral blood. The gene calls are TRBV24-1 and TRBJ2-3; possibly TRBD2 for D (6 bases). CDR3 DNA sequence: TGTGCCACCAGCCTAGGGACTTCAGGCACAGATACGCAGTATTTT. Translated, it gives CATSLGTSGTDTQYF.